This is a list of T cell receptor beta chains from one sample in a study of T cells in Graves' hyperthyroidism and ophthalmopathy. TCRdb called the multiplex PCR reads again in MiXCR, with one record for every CDR3 protein. The data contain a few hundred thousand distinct CDR3 sequences, about 15% of them seen just once; the ten biggest clones take up about an eighth. Sequencing was carried out using blood. These receptors originate from a woman in her 40s with Graves' hyperthyroidism that later progressed to Graves' ophthalmopathy. CDR3s include the opening cysteine and the closing phenylalanine or tryptophan. The D gene is left open where the match is weak. Only some rows state a clone size, as once, few, many or a class for expanded clones.

d_gene: .
abundance: .
j_gene: TRBJ1-5
v_gene: TRBV2
CDR3aa: CASSAQQAFNQPQHF
CDR3nt: TGTGCCAGCAGTGCCCAACAGGCATTCAATCAGCCCCAGCATTTT

d_gene: TRBD1
abundance: many
j_gene: TRBJ2-3
v_gene: TRBV6-6
CDR3aa: CASSYDRGKGDTQYF
CDR3nt: TGTGCCAGCAGTTACGACAGGGGGAAGGGAGATACGCAGTATTTT

d_gene: .
abundance: .
j_gene: TRBJ2-3
v_gene: TRBV19
CDR3aa: CASSYSWGLTDTQYF
CDR3nt: TGTGCCAGTAGTTACTCATGGGGCTTAACAGATACGCAGTATTTT

d_gene: .
abundance: many
j_gene: TRBJ1-6
v_gene: TRBV2
CDR3aa: CASSVADSNSPRHF
CDR3nt: TGTGCCAGCAGTGTGGCGGACAGTAATTCACCCCGCCACTTT

d_gene: .
abundance: many
j_gene: TRBJ2-5
v_gene: TRBV27
CDR3aa: CASSSRNRETQYF
CDR3nt: TGTGCCAGCAGTTCAAGGAACAGAGAGACCCAGTACTTC

d_gene: .
abundance: many
j_gene: TRBJ2-7
v_gene: TRBV28
CDR3aa: CASSLNQAYEQYF
CDR3nt: TGTGCCAGCAGTTTAAACCAAGCCTACGAGCAGTACTTC

d_gene: .
abundance: many
j_gene: TRBJ2-1
v_gene: TRBV20-1
CDR3aa: CSARDLHREINYNEQFF
CDR3nt: TGCAGTGCTAGAGACCTACACAGGGAAATCAACTACAATGAGCAGTTCTTC

d_gene: .
abundance: few
j_gene: TRBJ2-2
v_gene: TRBV14
CDR3aa: CASSQEAGGGELFF
CDR3nt: TGTGCCAGCAGCCAAGAGGCCGGTGGCGGGGAGCTGTTTTTT

d_gene: TRBD2
abundance: few
j_gene: TRBJ2-2
v_gene: TRBV19
CDR3aa: CASSESSGRAATGELFF
CDR3nt: TGTGCCAGTAGTGAGTCTAGCGGGAGGGCGGCCACCGGGGAGCTGTTTTTT

d_gene: .
abundance: many
j_gene: TRBJ1-1
v_gene: TRBV28
CDR3aa: CASSSPPRRGDTEAFF
CDR3nt: TGTGCCAGCAGTTCGCCCCCGAGGAGGGGGGACACTGAAGCTTTCTTT

d_gene: .
abundance: many
j_gene: TRBJ2-1
v_gene: TRBV7-2
CDR3aa: CASSLKRGQYNEQFF
CDR3nt: TGTGCCAGCAGCTTAAAGCGGGGACAATACAATGAGCAGTTCTTC

d_gene: .
abundance: many
j_gene: TRBJ1-1
v_gene: TRBV6-1
CDR3aa: CASNVGFIGRTEAFF
CDR3nt: TGTGCCAGCAATGTCGGGTTTATCGGTCGCACTGAAGCTTTCTTT

d_gene: .
abundance: many
j_gene: TRBJ2-5
v_gene: TRBV19
CDR3aa: CASSTLLGRQETQYF
CDR3nt: TGTGCCAGTAGTACCCTCCTGGGGCGACAAGAGACCCAGTACTTC

d_gene: .
abundance: .
j_gene: TRBJ2-5
v_gene: TRBV20-1
CDR3aa: CSARGVGTGVETQYF
CDR3nt: TGCAGTGCTAGAGGGGTCGGGACGGGGGTAGAGACCCAGTACTTC

d_gene: TRBD2
abundance: few
j_gene: TRBJ2-1
v_gene: TRBV3-1
CDR3aa: CASSQGSPGLAFSDYNEQFF
CDR3nt: TGTGCCAGCAGCCAGGGTTCTCCGGGACTAGCTTTTTCGGACTACAATGAGCAGTTCTTC

d_gene: TRBD1
abundance: many
j_gene: TRBJ2-5
v_gene: TRBV7-3
CDR3aa: CASSPSRDRDYIETQYF
CDR3nt: TGTGCCAGCAGCCCCTCCCGGGACAGGGATTATATAGAGACCCAGTACTTC

d_gene: TRBD2
abundance: .
j_gene: TRBJ2-7
v_gene: TRBV6-5
CDR3aa: CASSYPQAKPGLAVEQYF
CDR3nt: TGTGCCAGCAGTTACCCCCAGGCGAAACCGGGACTAGCGGTCGAGCAGTACTTC

d_gene: .
abundance: many
j_gene: TRBJ1-1
v_gene: TRBV20-1
CDR3aa: CSARWNTEAFF
CDR3nt: TGCAGTGCTAGATGGAACACTGAAGCTTTCTTT

d_gene: .
abundance: many
j_gene: TRBJ1-1
v_gene: TRBV20-1
CDR3aa: CSATGNTEAFF
CDR3nt: TGCAGTGCAACCGGGAACACTGAAGCTTTCTTT

d_gene: .
abundance: many
j_gene: TRBJ1-3
v_gene: TRBV3-1
CDR3aa: CASSQVLGFSSGNTIYF
CDR3nt: TGTGCCAGCAGCCAAGTTCTGGGGTTTAGCTCTGGAAACACCATATATTTT

d_gene: .
abundance: .
j_gene: TRBJ2-7
v_gene: TRBV5-6
CDR3aa: CASNLLANEQYF
CDR3nt: TGTGCCAGCAATCTACTAGCAAATGAGCAGTACTTC

d_gene: TRBD1
abundance: many
j_gene: TRBJ1-2
v_gene: TRBV6-1
CDR3aa: CASSEANRGNYGYTF
CDR3nt: TGTGCCAGCAGTGAAGCGAACAGGGGAAACTATGGCTACACCTTC

d_gene: .
abundance: many
j_gene: TRBJ2-1
v_gene: TRBV5-1
CDR3aa: CASSQSVGEQFF
CDR3nt: TGCGCCAGCAGCCAGTCGGTGGGTGAGCAGTTCTTC

d_gene: .
abundance: many
j_gene: TRBJ2-1
v_gene: TRBV30
CDR3aa: CAWSDFKWGRSVNEQFF
CDR3nt: TGTGCCTGGAGTGACTTTAAGTGGGGGAGGTCGGTCAATGAGCAGTTCTTC

d_gene: .
abundance: many
j_gene: TRBJ2-5
v_gene: TRBV11-2
CDR3aa: CASSLGASETQYF
CDR3nt: TGTGCCAGCAGCTTAGGGGCTAGCGAAACCCAGTACTTC

d_gene: .
abundance: .
j_gene: TRBJ2-6
v_gene: TRBV7-2
CDR3aa: CASSRQFLPGANVLAF
CDR3nt: TGTGCCAGCAGTCGACAGTTCCTCCCTGGGGCCAACGTCCTGGCTTTC

d_gene: .
abundance: many
j_gene: TRBJ2-2
v_gene: TRBV2
CDR3aa: CATWWPNTGEPFF
CDR3nt: TGCGCCACCTGGTGGCCGAACACCGGGGAGCCGTTTTTT

d_gene: TRBD2
abundance: many
j_gene: TRBJ2-7
v_gene: TRBV5-1
CDR3aa: CASSLDSGSISSYEQYF
CDR3nt: TGCGCCAGCAGCTTGGACAGCGGGAGTATCTCGTCCTACGAGCAGTACTTC

d_gene: .
abundance: many
j_gene: TRBJ1-6
v_gene: TRBV28
CDR3aa: CASRGSRGVHSPLHF
CDR3nt: TGTGCCAGCAGGGGGTCTAGAGGTGTGCATTCACCCCTCCACTTT

d_gene: .
abundance: many
j_gene: TRBJ1-4
v_gene: TRBV10-3
CDR3aa: CAISGERGEKLFF
CDR3nt: TGTGCCATCAGCGGAGAAAGAGGAGAAAAACTGTTTTTT

d_gene: TRBD2
abundance: few
j_gene: TRBJ2-2
v_gene: TRBV5-1
CDR3aa: CASSGKTGTSGDIPGELFF
CDR3nt: TGCGCCAGCAGCGGAAAAACCGGGACTAGCGGGGATATCCCCGGGGAGCTGTTTTTT

d_gene: .
abundance: many
j_gene: TRBJ2-2
v_gene: TRBV15
CDR3aa: CATSMKGANTGELFF
CDR3nt: TGTGCCACCAGCATGAAGGGGGCGAACACCGGGGAGCTGTTTTTT

d_gene: TRBD1
abundance: many
j_gene: TRBJ1-6
v_gene: TRBV30
CDR3aa: CAWSRAGGENSPLHF
CDR3nt: TGTGCCTGGAGTAGGGCAGGGGGGGAAAATTCACCCCTCCACTTT

d_gene: TRBD1
abundance: many
j_gene: TRBJ1-5
v_gene: TRBV28
CDR3aa: CASSLLIRDRGSRRSNQPQHF
CDR3nt: TGTGCCAGCAGTTTATTAATTCGGGACAGGGGATCCCGGAGGAGCAATCAGCCCCAGCATTTT

d_gene: TRBD2
abundance: .
j_gene: TRBJ2-1
v_gene: TRBV11-2
CDR3aa: CASSFDGTSGLYNEQFF
CDR3nt: TGTGCCAGCAGCTTTGATGGGACTAGCGGGCTCTACAATGAGCAGTTCTTC

d_gene: .
abundance: .
j_gene: TRBJ1-3
v_gene: TRBV3-1
CDR3aa: CASSQGISWGNTIYF
CDR3nt: TGTGCCAGCAGCCAAGGAATATCATGGGGAAACACCATATATTTT

d_gene: .
abundance: many
j_gene: TRBJ2-1
v_gene: TRBV7-3
CDR3aa: CASSPRGSYNEQFF
CDR3nt: TGTGCCAGCAGCCCGCGAGGCTCCTACAATGAGCAGTTCTTC

d_gene: .
abundance: many
j_gene: TRBJ2-7
v_gene: TRBV28
CDR3aa: CASSWGRLPREQYF
CDR3nt: TGTGCCAGCAGTTGGGGACGGCTTCCTAGAGAGCAGTACTTC

d_gene: .
abundance: many
j_gene: TRBJ2-7
v_gene: TRBV5-6
CDR3aa: CASSWNRGSGYEQYF
CDR3nt: TGTGCCAGCAGCTGGAACCGGGGATCGGGCTACGAGCAGTACTTC

d_gene: TRBD1
abundance: many
j_gene: TRBJ1-6
v_gene: TRBV18
CDR3aa: CASSRNRGNSYNSPLHF
CDR3nt: TGTGCCAGCTCACGCAACAGGGGTAACTCCTATAATTCACCCCTCCACTTT

d_gene: TRBD1
abundance: many
j_gene: TRBJ1-1
v_gene: TRBV19
CDR3aa: CASLHYGTGGNTEAFF
CDR3nt: TGTGCCAGTCTTCACTACGGGACAGGGGGGAACACTGAAGCTTTCTTT

d_gene: .
abundance: few
j_gene: TRBJ2-6
v_gene: TRBV24-1
CDR3aa: CATSLAGANVLTF
CDR3nt: TGTGCCACCTCTCTGGCCGGGGCCAACGTCCTGACTTTC